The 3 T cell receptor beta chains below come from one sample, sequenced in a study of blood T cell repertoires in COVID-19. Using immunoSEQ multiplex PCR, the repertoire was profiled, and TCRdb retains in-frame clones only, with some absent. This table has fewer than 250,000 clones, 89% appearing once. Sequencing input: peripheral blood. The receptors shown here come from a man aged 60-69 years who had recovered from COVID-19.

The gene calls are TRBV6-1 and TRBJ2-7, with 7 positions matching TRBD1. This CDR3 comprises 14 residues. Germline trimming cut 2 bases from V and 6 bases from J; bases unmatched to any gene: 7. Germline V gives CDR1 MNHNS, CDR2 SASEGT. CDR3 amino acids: CASSEFKGAAEQYF. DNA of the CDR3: TGTGCCAGCAGTGAATTTAAGGGGGCGGCCGAGCAGTACTTC.

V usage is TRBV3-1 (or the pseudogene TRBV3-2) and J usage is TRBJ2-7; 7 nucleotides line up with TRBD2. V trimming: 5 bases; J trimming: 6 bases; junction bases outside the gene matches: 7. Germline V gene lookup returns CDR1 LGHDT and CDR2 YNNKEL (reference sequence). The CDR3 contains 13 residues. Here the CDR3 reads CASSGRTRSEQYF. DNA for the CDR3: TGTGCCAGCAGCGGACGGACTAGGTCCGAGCAGTACTTC.

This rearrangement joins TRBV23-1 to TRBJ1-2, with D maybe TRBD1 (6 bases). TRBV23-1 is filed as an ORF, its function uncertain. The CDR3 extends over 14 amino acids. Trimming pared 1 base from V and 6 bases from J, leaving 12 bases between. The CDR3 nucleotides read TGCGCCAGCAGTCAATGCCAGGGGATCGATGGCTACACCTTC. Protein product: CASSQCQGIDGYTF.